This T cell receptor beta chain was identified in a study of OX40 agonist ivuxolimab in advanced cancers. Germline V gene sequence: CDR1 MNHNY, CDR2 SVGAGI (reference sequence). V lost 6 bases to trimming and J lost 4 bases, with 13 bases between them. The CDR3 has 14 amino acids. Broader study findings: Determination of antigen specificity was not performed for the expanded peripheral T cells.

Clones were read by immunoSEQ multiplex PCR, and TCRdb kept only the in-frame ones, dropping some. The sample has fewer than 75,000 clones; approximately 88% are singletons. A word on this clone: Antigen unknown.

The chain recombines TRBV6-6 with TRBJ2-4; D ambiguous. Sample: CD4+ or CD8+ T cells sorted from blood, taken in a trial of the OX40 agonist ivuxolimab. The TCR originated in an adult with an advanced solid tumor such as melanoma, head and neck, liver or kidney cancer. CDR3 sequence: CASSVPQLKNIQYF. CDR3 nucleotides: TGTGCCAGCAGCGTGCCTCAGCTAAAAAACATTCAGTACTTC.